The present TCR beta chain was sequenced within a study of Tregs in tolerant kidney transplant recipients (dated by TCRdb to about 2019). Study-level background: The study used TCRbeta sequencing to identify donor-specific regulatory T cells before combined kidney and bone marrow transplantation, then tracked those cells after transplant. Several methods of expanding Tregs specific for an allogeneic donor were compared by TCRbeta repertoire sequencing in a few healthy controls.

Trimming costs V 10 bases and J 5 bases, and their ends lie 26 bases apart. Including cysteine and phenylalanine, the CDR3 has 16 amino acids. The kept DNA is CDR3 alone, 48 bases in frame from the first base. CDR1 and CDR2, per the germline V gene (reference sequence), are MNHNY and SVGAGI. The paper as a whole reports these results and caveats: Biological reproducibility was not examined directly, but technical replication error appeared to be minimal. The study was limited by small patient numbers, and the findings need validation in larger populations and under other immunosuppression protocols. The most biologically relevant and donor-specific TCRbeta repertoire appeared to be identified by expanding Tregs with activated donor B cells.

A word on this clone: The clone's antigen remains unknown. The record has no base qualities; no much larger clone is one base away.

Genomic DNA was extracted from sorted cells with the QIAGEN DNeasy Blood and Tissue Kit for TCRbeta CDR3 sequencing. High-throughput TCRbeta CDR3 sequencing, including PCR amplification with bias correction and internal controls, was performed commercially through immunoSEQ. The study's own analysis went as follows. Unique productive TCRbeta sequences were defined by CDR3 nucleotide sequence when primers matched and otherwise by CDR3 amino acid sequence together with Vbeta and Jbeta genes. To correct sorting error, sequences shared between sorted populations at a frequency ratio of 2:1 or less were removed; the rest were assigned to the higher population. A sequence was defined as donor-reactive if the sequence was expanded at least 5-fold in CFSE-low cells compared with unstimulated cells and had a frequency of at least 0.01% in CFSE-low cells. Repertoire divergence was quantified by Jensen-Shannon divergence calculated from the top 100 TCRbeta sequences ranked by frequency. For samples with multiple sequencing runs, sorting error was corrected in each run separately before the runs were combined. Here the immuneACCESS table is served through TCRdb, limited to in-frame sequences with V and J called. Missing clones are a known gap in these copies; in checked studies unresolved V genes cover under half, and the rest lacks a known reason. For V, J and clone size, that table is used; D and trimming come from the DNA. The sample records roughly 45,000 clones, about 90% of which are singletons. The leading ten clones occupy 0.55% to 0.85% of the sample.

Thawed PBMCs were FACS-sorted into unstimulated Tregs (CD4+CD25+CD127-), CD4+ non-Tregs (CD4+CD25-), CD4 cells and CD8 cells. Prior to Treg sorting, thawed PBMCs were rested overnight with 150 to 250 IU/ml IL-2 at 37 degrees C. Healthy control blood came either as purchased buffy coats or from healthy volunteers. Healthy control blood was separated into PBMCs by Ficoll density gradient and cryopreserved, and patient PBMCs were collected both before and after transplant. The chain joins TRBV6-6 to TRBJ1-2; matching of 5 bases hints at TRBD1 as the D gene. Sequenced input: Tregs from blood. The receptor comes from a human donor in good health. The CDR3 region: CATPSGTPDLDYGYTF. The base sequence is TGTGCCACGCCCTCCGGGACGCCGGATTTGGATTATGGCTACACCTTC.